Below are 11 T cell receptor beta chains sequenced from a single sample in a study of cytomegalovirus exposure and HLA in healthy donors. PCR was performed using 60 Vbeta and 13 Jbeta primers. The assay was immunoSEQ multiplex PCR, and TCRdb's table has in-frame clones only and misses some. This table has around 170,000 clones, more than 75% appearing once. Source material: PBMCs. The receptors originated from a woman younger than 30 in good health and CMV-seronegative.

This clone was counted once. The J gene is TRBJ2-1, the V gene TRBV11-2; 10 bases agree with TRBD2. V was pared by 1 base and J by 3 bases, with 3 bases of the junction left unmatched. The CDR3 runs 16 residues. Germline V lookup: CDR1 SGHAT, CDR2 FQNNGV. The CDR3 sequence is CASSLGASGGYNEQFF. CDR3 DNA sequence: TGTGCCAGCAGCTTAGGGGCTAGCGGGGGCTACAATGAGCAGTTCTTC.

This clone appeared a single time. This chain connects TRBV28 to TRBJ2-7; D is unresolved. This CDR3 comprises 11 residues. CDR1 is MDHEN, CDR2 SYDVKM, per germline. The V and J ends lost 4 bases and 6 bases respectively, with 7 bases between them. In nucleotides, the CDR3 is TGTGCCAGCAGTTGGTCGGGCGAGCAGTACTTC. Translation gives CASSWSGEQYF.

The rearrangement links TRBV2 to TRBJ2-2, with TRBD1 matching 7 bases. The CDR3 is made up of 16 amino acids. Per germline, CDR1 SNHLY and CDR2 FYNNEI. The V segment lost 0 bases and the J segment 2 bases; nucleotides outside the gene matches: 3. The CDR3 region has the DNA TGTGCCAGCAGTGAAGCGGGGACAGCTAACACCGGGGAGCTGTTTTTT. This codes for CASSEAGTANTGELFF.

The gene calls are TRBV5-4 and TRBJ2-5; the match to TRBD2 covers 7 bases. V lost 5 bases, J lost 3 bases, and 7 bases stayed unmatched. This CDR3 region has 14 residues. Germline V CDR1 and CDR2: SGHNT, YYREEE (reference sequence). This chain's CDR3 is CASSPAGGKETQYF. In DNA form, the CDR3 reads TGTGCCAGCAGTCCCGCCGGGGGGAAAGAGACCCAGTACTTC.

CDR3 in DNA: TGTGCCAGCAGGGACAGTCTTAATCAGCCCCAGCATTTT. As protein: CASRDSLNQPQHF. The genes are TRBV25-1 and TRBJ1-5, with D possibly TRBD1 on 6 matching bases. The CDR3 runs to 13 residues. Germline V lookup: CDR1 MGHDK, CDR2 SYGVNS. Trimming took 6 bases from V and 4 from J, leaving 10 bases between them.

J is TRBJ2-7 and V is TRBV19, with TRBD2 matching over 10 bases. The CDR3 loop spans 14 amino acids. The junction had 7 bases not matched to a gene; V was cut back by 5 bases and J by 6 bases. Germline lookup yields CDR1 LNHDA and CDR2 SQIVND (reference sequence). In DNA form, the CDR3 reads TGTGCCAGTAGTCCCGTAGCGGGAGGATCCGAGCAGTACTTC. This gives the protein CASSPVAGGSEQYF.

The chain carries TRBV30 and TRBJ2-3, with D perhaps matching TRBD2 (5 bases). The CDR3 is 12 amino acids. The germline V gene has CDR1 GTSNPN and CDR2 SVGIG (reference sequence). V was cut by 6 bases and J by 0 bases, with 7 bases left in between. CDR3 sequence reads: CACRESTDTQYF. The CDR3 DNA is TGTGCCTGTAGGGAGAGCACAGATACGCAGTATTTT. Supplemented by reference TRBV30 and TRBJ2-3, the full variable domain reads SQTIHQWPATLVQPVGSPLSLECTVEGTSNPNLYWYRQAAGRGLQLLFYSVGIGQISSEVPQNLSASRPQDRQFILSSKKLLLSDSGFYLCACRESTDTQYFGPGTRLTVL.

The chain uses TRBV11-2 and TRBJ2-4, with unresolved D. The CDR3 is 11 residues long. From germline, CDR1 is SGHAT and CDR2 FQNNGV. The ends were cut back, 5 bases at V and 13 bases at J, with 12 bases in the middle. The CDR3 region is CASSHTETQYF. CDR3 DNA: TGTGCCAGCAGCCATACGGAGACGCAGTACTTC.

Only one count was recorded for this clone. The chain carries TRBV9 and TRBJ2-2; 12 nucleotides agree with TRBD2. The trim removed 3 bases at V and 5 bases at J, leaving 2 bases unmatched. The CDR3 totals 15 residues. Germline V lookup: CDR1 SGDLS, CDR2 YYNGEE. The CDR3 loop is CASSGGTSGTGELFF. CDR3 bases: TGTGCCAGCAGCGGGGGGACTAGCGGGACCGGGGAGCTGTTTTTT.

This clone was picked up one time. This chain uses TRBV28 with TRBJ1-2; 7 bases align to TRBD1. J was trimmed by 4 bases and V by 6 bases; bases with no gene match: 8. CDR1 MDHEN and CDR2 SYDVKM come from the germline V gene. The CDR3 sequence is 14 residues long. The CDR3 here is CASRPTGSAYGYTF. CDR3 sequence (DNA): TGTGCCAGCAGACCGACAGGGTCGGCCTATGGCTACACCTTC.

This chain joins TRBV5-6 and TRBJ2-7, with 7 bases lining up with TRBD1. Germline assignment: CDR1 SGHDT and CDR2 YYEEEE. The trim removed 5 bases at V and 4 bases at J, leaving 3 bases unmatched. There are 12 residues in the CDR3. The CDR3 reads CASRRQGYEQYF. DNA for the CDR3: TGTGCCAGCAGGCGACAGGGTTACGAGCAGTACTTC.